Here is one T cell receptor (beta chain) with its context. In its sample, this clone was seen once. The antigen it binds to is not known. No much larger clone is present one base from it, and per-base qualities are unavailable. TCRbeta CDR3 regions were amplified from genomic DNA by means of the immunoSEQ Assay, a bias-controlled multiplex PCR. The authors processed their data as follows. The number of nucleated cells in each sample was estimated by amplification of reference gene primers within the assay. Sequence reads were collapsed and filtered to measure the absolute abundance of every unique TCRbeta CDR3 rearrangement. For each sample, productive Simpson clonality was calculated as the square root of Simpson's diversity index across productive rearrangements. Imported from immuneACCESS, the table was reduced by TCRdb to in-frame sequences with V and J called. These copies leave out some clones; in studies compared against another copy, an unresolved V gene accounts for under half, and the cause of the remainder is not known. V and J calls and clone size are copied from that table; D and trimming were computed from the DNA. In this sample the table shows 150,000 to 200,000 clones, about 90% of which occur a single time. Of the sample, roughly a fifth is held by the ten largest clones.

The V and J ends are trimmed by 3 bases and 2 bases, leaving 17 bases between them. The CDR3 sequence holds 16 residues, the cysteine and phenylalanine included. Only CDR3 DNA is held: 48 bases, read in frame from base 1. For CDR1 and CDR2, the germline V gene lists MNHEY and SVGEGT. These data belong to a study of blood T cell repertoires in COVID-19 (dated by TCRdb to the early 2020s). Describing the broader study: Collaborator samples came from the United States, Italy and Spain and covered acute and convalescent phases of COVID-19. The material from the prospective study consisted of cDNA or gDNA derived from T cells, B-cell-depleted T cells, or PBMCs. Subjects who had been exposed to COVID-19, were actively infected with it, or had recovered from it provided the deeply sampled blood TCRbeta repertoires that made up the dataset. A freely available public database, intended as a resource for researchers studying the immune response to SARS-CoV-2, is where the repertoires were released. Samples were obtained from the ongoing ImmuneRACE study (first 160 participants) and from 1,200 or so subjects provided by 6 global collaborators. A de-identified subject ID, COVID-19 status, age in years and sex were almost always included in the sample metadata. Where available, HLA class I and class II types were taken from metadata supplied by the sample provider and were not determined by assay-based typing.

Results the study describes overall, beyond this receptor: How much clinical and demographic metadata was included differed by source and by participant, and the metadata was provided uncurated.

Collaborating institutions collected whole blood in K2EDTA tubes following their own protocols. Collaborator samples were shipped for TCRbeta analysis as frozen whole blood, isolated PBMCs, or DNA extracted from either sample type. Sequencing was carried out using peripheral blood. The rearranged segments are TRBV6-2 or TRBV6-3 and TRBJ2-7; matching of 6 bases hints at TRBD1 as the D gene. The clonotype comes from a man aged 55 to 70 with active or convalescent COVID-19. The DNA is as follows: TGTGCCAGCAGTTATACTAGGACAGCAGTAACCTACGAGCAGTACTTC. Its translation is CASSYTRTAVTYEQYF.